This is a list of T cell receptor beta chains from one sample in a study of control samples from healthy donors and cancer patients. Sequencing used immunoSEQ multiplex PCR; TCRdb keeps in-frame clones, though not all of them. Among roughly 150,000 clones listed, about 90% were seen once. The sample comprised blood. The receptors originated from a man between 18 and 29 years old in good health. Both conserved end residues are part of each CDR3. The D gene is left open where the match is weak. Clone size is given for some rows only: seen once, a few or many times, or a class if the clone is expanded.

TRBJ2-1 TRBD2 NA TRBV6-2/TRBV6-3 CASSTGLAGFGEQFF TGTGCCAGCAGTACGGGACTAGCGGGGTTCGGTGAGCAGTTCTTC
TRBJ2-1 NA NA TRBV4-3 CASSQIQGVNEQFF TGCGCCAGCAGCCAGATACAGGGCGTCAATGAGCAGTTCTTC
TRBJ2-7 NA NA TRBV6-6 CASSYSAAEQYF TGTGCCAGCAGTTACTCTGCCGCAGAGCAGTACTTC
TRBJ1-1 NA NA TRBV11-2 CASSPLGGGMNTEAFF TGTGCCAGCAGCCCCCTGGGGGGCGGAATGAACACTGAAGCTTTCTTT
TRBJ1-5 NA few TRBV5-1 CASSLDGYSNQPQHF TGCGCCAGCAGCTTAGACGGCTATAGCAATCAGCCCCAGCATTTT
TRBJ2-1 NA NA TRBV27 CASIGGVGWNEQFF TGTGCCAGCATTGGTGGGGTTGGGTGGAATGAGCAGTTCTTC
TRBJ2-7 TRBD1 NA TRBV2 CASSESGQVAEQYF TGTGCCAGCAGTGAAAGCGGACAGGTTGCCGAGCAGTACTTC
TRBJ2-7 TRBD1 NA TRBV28 CASSPNRGWEQYF TGTGCCAGCAGTCCCAACAGGGGGTGGGAGCAGTACTTC
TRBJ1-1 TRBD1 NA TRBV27 CASSPGTGGREGTEAFF TGTGCCAGCAGCCCCGGGACAGGGGGAAGGGAGGGCACTGAAGCTTTCTTT
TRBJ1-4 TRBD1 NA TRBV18 CASSPGSQGDEKLFF TGTGCCAGCTCACCGGGAAGCCAGGGGGACGAAAAACTGTTTTTT
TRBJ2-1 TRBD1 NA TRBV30 CAWRDRDPYNEQFF TGTGCCTGGAGAGACAGGGACCCTTACAATGAGCAGTTCTTC
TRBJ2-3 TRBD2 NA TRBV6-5 CATLAGTLGDTQYF TGTGCCACCCTAGCGGGGACCCTTGGGGATACGCAGTATTTT
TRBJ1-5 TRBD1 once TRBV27 CASSYRGYSNQPQHF TGTGCCAGCAGTTACAGGGGGTATAGCAATCAGCCCCAGCATTTT
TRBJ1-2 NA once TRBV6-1 CASSEARRDGYGYTF TGTGCCAGCAGTGAAGCGCGCAGGGACGGCTATGGCTACACCTTC
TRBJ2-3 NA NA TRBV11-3 CASSLNGKGSFSSTDTQYF TGTGCCAGCAGCCTCAACGGAAAGGGATCCTTTTCTAGCACAGATACGCAGTATTTT